These 5 T cell receptor beta chains originate from one sample sequenced in a study of blood T cells in healthy people across ages. Primers used in a second PCR of about 7 to 12 cycles were a sample-barcoded 5' primer and a J-beta primer mix. A single record per CDR3 protein comes from TCRdb applying MiXCR to the 5' RACE reads. The profile shows hundreds of thousands of distinct CDR3 sequences, about 53% of them singletons. Material for sequencing was blood. These receptors all stem from a man between 60 and 75 years old in good health.

This chain links TRBV7-6 with TRBJ2-1; D remains unclear. CDR1 is SGHVS and CDR2 is FNYEAQ in the germline V gene. CDR3 length: 14 residues. V was pared by 4 bases and J by 8 bases, with 15 bases between. The CDR3 region has the DNA TGTGCCAGCAGCTCCGGATATGCGCACCATGAGCAGTTCTTC. It codes for CASSSGYAHHEQFF.

This clonotype has more than one count but fewer than ten. V and J are TRBV21-1 and TRBJ1-6; the table's D call of TRBD1 was not tested on the DNA. TRBV21-1 is an annotated pseudogene. The CDR3 sequence is 18 residues long. The chain's CDR3 is CASSKALDRAPVESPLHF. The CDR3 bases are TGTGCCAGCAGCAAAGCGCTGGACAGGGCCCCCGTGGAGTCACCCCTCCACTTT.

This clonotype was seen more than once but under ten times. CDR3 protein: CSARAPRGHAEAFF. Here the CDR3 DNA reads TGCAGTGCTAGGGCCCCGCGGGGGCACGCTGAAGCTTTCTTT. The rearrangement links TRBV20-1 to TRBJ1-1, with D perhaps matching TRBD1 (6 bases). Germline V CDR1 and CDR2: DFQATT, SNEGSKA (reference sequence). The CDR3 runs 14 residues. The V gene lost 3 bases and the J gene lost 6 bases, with 17 bases spanning the gap.

The chain couples TRBV12-3 or TRBV12-4 to TRBJ1-6; D might be TRBD1 (6 bases). V dropped 0 bases and J dropped 9 bases, with 12 bases sitting between them. CDR3 size: 15 residues. CDR3 sequence: CASSLAQGPPSPLHF. The CDR3 nucleotides read TGTGCCAGCAGTTTAGCACAGGGCCCCCCTTCACCCCTCCACTTT.

The chain is built from TRBV7-2 and TRBJ2-7; D ambiguous. The CDR3 sequence is 15 residues long. The germline gives CDR1 SGHTA, CDR2 FQGNSA. Trimming left V 2 bases short and J 3 bases short, with 14 bases between. The CDR3 region has the DNA TGTGCCAGCAGCTTAACCTCGAACCCTTTCTACGAGCAGTACTTC. This encodes CASSLTSNPFYEQYF.